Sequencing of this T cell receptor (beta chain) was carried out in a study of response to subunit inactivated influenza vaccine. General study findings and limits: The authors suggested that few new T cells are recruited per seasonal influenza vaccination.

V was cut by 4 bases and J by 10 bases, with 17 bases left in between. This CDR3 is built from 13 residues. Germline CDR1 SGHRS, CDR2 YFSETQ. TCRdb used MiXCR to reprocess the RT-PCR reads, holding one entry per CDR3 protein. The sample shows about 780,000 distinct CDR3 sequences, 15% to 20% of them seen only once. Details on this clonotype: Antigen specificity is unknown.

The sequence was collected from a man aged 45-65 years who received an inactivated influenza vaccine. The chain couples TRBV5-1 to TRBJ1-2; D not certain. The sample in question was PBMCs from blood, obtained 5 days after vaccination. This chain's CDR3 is CASSPRQVGVYTF. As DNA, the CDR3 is TGCGCCAGCAGCCCTCGACAAGTAGGTGTCTACACCTTC.